These T cell receptor beta chains were read from a single sample in a study of T cell repertoires in cytomegalovirus infection. These receptors' targets are unknown. MiXCR, run by TCRdb on the reads, gives a single entry per CDR3 protein. The sample records 200,000 to 250,000 distinct CDR3 sequences, around 35% being singletons. This sample comprised CD8+ T cells from cultured PBMCs, obtained from culture after CMV antigen stimulation. The source of these receptors is a human donor in good health (CMV status not recorded). Some clones in this sample may be carry-over from other donors' samples. Both conserved end residues are part of each CDR3. Fields, in order: J gene, V gene, clone size, D gene, CDR3 protein, CDR3 DNA. A D gene is named only where the DNA matches it firmly. Where a row states a size, it is once, few, many or the class of an expanded clone; other rows omit it.

TRBJ2-5	TRBV7-6	many	.	CASSLEGQETQYF	TGTGCCAGCAGTTTGGAGGGACAAGAGACCCAGTACTTC
TRBJ2-7	TRBV27	.	.	CASIGGLSDEQYF	TGTGCCAGCATCGGCGGGCTTAGCGACGAGCAGTACTTC
TRBJ2-3	TRBV7-2	.	TRBD2	CASSSLAGVADTQYF	TGTGCCAGCAGCTCATTAGCGGGAGTAGCAGATACGCAGTATTTT
TRBJ1-5	TRBV6-6	.	.	CASSYSGGTNQPQHF	TGTGCCAGCAGTTACTCGGGGGGTACCAATCAGCCCCAGCATTTT
TRBJ2-5	TRBV12-3/TRBV12-4	.	.	CASSLGSETQYF	TGTGCCAGCAGTTTAGGTTCCGAGACCCAGTACTTC
TRBJ1-1	TRBV7-6	.	.	CASSLDWSGVEAFF	TGTGCCAGCAGCTTAGATTGGTCAGGGGTTGAAGCTTTCTTT
TRBJ1-1	TRBV2	.	.	CASIRSNTEAFF	TGTGCCAGCATTCGATCGAACACTGAAGCTTTCTTT
TRBJ2-7	TRBV7-9	.	.	CASGRVDGYEQYF	TGTGCCAGCGGGCGGGTGGACGGATACGAGCAGTACTTC
TRBJ1-4	TRBV7-9	few	.	CASGLSPEQEKLFF	TGTGCCAGCGGCTTAAGCCCGGAGCAGGAAAAACTGTTTTTT
TRBJ1-1	TRBV18	few	.	CASSPPPDRTSPFAFF	TGTGCCAGCTCACCTCCCCCTGACAGGACATCACCTTTCGCTTTCTTT
TRBJ2-1	TRBV7-6	.	TRBD2	CASSLEAGVIRANEQFF	TGTGCCAGCAGCTTAGAGGCGGGGGTGATAAGGGCGAATGAGCAGTTCTTC
TRBJ2-2	TRBV20-1	.	.	CSARDPPLTGELFF	TGCAGTGCTAGAGATCCCCCTCTAACCGGGGAGCTGTTTTTT
TRBJ2-7	TRBV4-1	.	.	CASSLGAGAWEQYF	TGCGCCAGCAGCCTGGGGGCAGGGGCATGGGAGCAGTACTTC
TRBJ2-5	TRBV27	.	.	CASSLVAAYQETQYF	TGTGCCAGCAGTTTAGTAGCGGCGTACCAAGAGACCCAGTACTTC
TRBJ2-1	TRBV7-8	.	TRBD2	CASSLGLAGGLYYNEQFF	TGTGCCAGCAGCTTAGGTCTAGCGGGGGGGCTGTACTACAATGAGCAGTTCTTC
TRBJ1-2	TRBV6-2/TRBV6-3	.	.	CASSSGGEGIGYTF	TGTGCCAGCAGTTCCGGCGGAGAGGGGATCGGCTACACCTTC
TRBJ2-4	TRBV9	few	.	CASSVGQGRENIQYF	TGTGCCAGCAGCGTAGGGCAGGGGCGAGAAAACATTCAGTACTTC
TRBJ2-3	TRBV7-9	.	.	CASSYPSRGGTDTQYF	TGTGCCAGCAGCTACCCTTCGAGGGGGGGGACAGATACGCAGTATTTT
TRBJ1-4	TRBV27	few	.	CASSIRQDVNEKLFF	TGTGCCAGCAGTATCAGACAGGACGTGAATGAAAAACTGTTTTTT
TRBJ1-4	TRBV25-1	.	.	CASSEGNEKLFF	TGTGCCAGCAGTGAGGGGAATGAAAAACTGTTTTTT
TRBJ2-1	TRBV14	.	TRBD1	CASSLTQGARLNEQFF	TGTGCCAGCAGCTTAACACAGGGGGCTAGGTTAAATGAGCAGTTCTTC
TRBJ2-7	TRBV27	once	.	CASKPLGWVYEQYF	TGTGCCAGCAAACCCTTAGGATGGGTGTACGAGCAGTACTTC
TRBJ2-7	TRBV18	.	.	CASSQTSRAVYEQYF	TGTGCCAGCTCACAGACTAGTAGGGCCGTCTACGAGCAGTACTTC
TRBJ2-7	TRBV4-1	.	TRBD2	CASRVIAGEAYEQYF	TGCGCCAGCAGGGTAATAGCGGGAGAGGCTTACGAGCAGTACTTC
TRBJ2-5	TRBV15	few	TRBD2	CATSRDGGLAGVGETQYF	TGTGCCACCAGCAGAGACGGAGGACTAGCGGGTGTGGGGGAGACCCAGTACTTC
TRBJ2-7	TRBV7-9	.	.	CASSSVRKTYEQYF	TGTGCCAGCAGCTCGGTCAGGAAAACCTACGAGCAGTACTTC
TRBJ2-1	TRBV6-1	.	.	CASSEQDSTYNEQFF	TGTGCCAGCAGTGAACAGGACTCTACCTACAATGAGCAGTTCTTC
TRBJ2-4	TRBV6-6	.	.	CASSGIIQAKNIQYF	TGTGCCAGCAGCGGGATTATCCAAGCCAAAAACATTCAGTACTTC
TRBJ2-7	TRBV6-1	.	TRBD1	CASSEGQGTWYEQYF	TGTGCCAGCAGTGAGGGACAGGGGACGTGGTACGAGCAGTACTTC
TRBJ1-1	TRBV29-1	.	.	CSVDTVEAFF	TGCAGCGTTGATACAGTGGAGGCTTTCTTT
TRBJ2-4	TRBV27	once	TRBD2	CASSGLAGGGNIQYF	TGTGCCAGCAGTGGTCTAGCGGGGGGGGGAAACATTCAGTACTTC
TRBJ2-7	TRBV4-1	.	.	CASSAVEHRSQYF	TGCGCCAGCAGCGCCGTAGAACACCGCTCCCAGTACTTC
TRBJ2-1	TRBV9	few	TRBD2	CASSVEMAGGTNEQFF	TGTGCCAGCAGCGTAGAGATGGCGGGAGGCACCAATGAGCAGTTCTTC
TRBJ2-1	TRBV7-9	.	.	CASSSSARSYNEQFF	TGTGCCAGCAGCTCTAGCGCCCGATCCTACAATGAGCAGTTCTTC
TRBJ1-2	TRBV13	.	.	CASSPGGVNYGYTF	TGTGCCAGCAGCCCGGGTGGGGTTAACTATGGCTACACCTTC
TRBJ1-2	TRBV11-2	.	.	CARSLVYWRESGYTF	TGTGCCAGAAGCTTAGTTTATTGGAGGGAGAGTGGCTACACCTTC
TRBJ2-1	TRBV7-3	.	.	CASSLGQRTQQFF	TGTGCCAGCAGCTTAGGTCAAAGGACACAACAGTTCTTC
TRBJ2-7	TRBV20-1	.	TRBD1	CSVRVDRGAYEQYF	TGCAGTGTGAGAGTGGACAGGGGCGCCTACGAGCAGTACTTC
TRBJ2-2	TRBV15	.	.	CATSRGWTGELFF	TGTGCCACCAGCAGAGGCTGGACCGGGGAGCTGTTTTTT
TRBJ2-1	TRBV6-1	.	TRBD2	CAIPGLAGGEQFF	TGTGCCATACCGGGACTAGCGGGAGGTGAGCAGTTCTTC
TRBJ1-5	TRBV7-6	.	.	CASSSSRNQPQHF	TGTGCCAGCAGCTCCAGCCGCAATCAGCCCCAGCATTTT
TRBJ2-3	TRBV7-8	.	TRBD2	CASSLDPTSGATDTQYF	TGTGCCAGCAGCTTAGATCCAACTAGCGGGGCCACAGATACGCAGTATTTT
TRBJ1-1	TRBV12-3/TRBV12-4	.	.	CASSPFPRDTEAFF	TGTGCCAGCAGCCCCTTCCCCAGGGACACTGAAGCTTTCTTT
TRBJ2-7	TRBV4-2	.	.	CASSQGSGAINSYEQYF	TGTGCCAGCAGCCAGGGCTCCGGGGCCATAAACTCCTACGAGCAGTACTTC
TRBJ2-2	TRBV7-3	.	TRBD1	CASSKQGQGGYTGELFF	TGTGCCAGCAGCAAACAAGGACAGGGCGGTTACACCGGGGAGCTGTTTTTT
TRBJ2-6	TRBV11-2	few	.	CASSSHRDGTAGANVLTF	TGTGCCAGCAGCTCTCACCGGGACGGAACAGCTGGGGCCAACGTCCTGACTTTC
TRBJ1-6	TRBV27	many	.	CASKRGSQLGLNSPLHF	TGTGCCAGCAAGAGGGGCAGTCAACTGGGGTTGAATTCACCCCTCCACTTT
TRBJ2-7	TRBV4-1	few	.	CASSPRGQGNDEQYF	TGCGCCAGCAGCCCCCGAGGGCAGGGAAACGACGAGCAGTACTTC
TRBJ2-7	TRBV5-1	.	TRBD2	CASSPPGLAASYEQYF	TGCGCCAGCAGCCCACCCGGACTAGCGGCTTCCTACGAGCAGTACTTC
TRBJ2-3	TRBV10-1	.	TRBD2	CASSEGSAGGTDTQYF	TGCGCCAGCAGTGAAGGATCAGCGGGGGGGACGGATACGCAGTATTTT
TRBJ1-2	TRBV7-9	few	TRBD1	CASSSRQGKDYGYTF	TGTGCCAGCAGCTCTAGACAGGGGAAGGACTATGGCTACACCTTC
TRBJ2-7	TRBV28	.	TRBD1	CASSPGQTYEQYF	TGTGCCAGCAGCCCGGGACAGACCTACGAGCAGTACTTC
TRBJ1-1	TRBV4-1	.	.	CASSQDMGTRKGTEAFF	TGTGCCAGCAGCCAAGATATGGGGACCAGGAAGGGCACTGAAGCTTTCTTT
TRBJ2-7	TRBV7-6	.	.	CASSNGTYIYEQYF	TGTGCCAGCAGTAACGGGACTTACATCTACGAGCAGTACTTC
TRBJ2-7	TRBV2	.	TRBD2	CASSGLAAFSYEQYF	TGTGCCAGCAGTGGACTAGCGGCCTTCTCCTACGAGCAGTACTTC